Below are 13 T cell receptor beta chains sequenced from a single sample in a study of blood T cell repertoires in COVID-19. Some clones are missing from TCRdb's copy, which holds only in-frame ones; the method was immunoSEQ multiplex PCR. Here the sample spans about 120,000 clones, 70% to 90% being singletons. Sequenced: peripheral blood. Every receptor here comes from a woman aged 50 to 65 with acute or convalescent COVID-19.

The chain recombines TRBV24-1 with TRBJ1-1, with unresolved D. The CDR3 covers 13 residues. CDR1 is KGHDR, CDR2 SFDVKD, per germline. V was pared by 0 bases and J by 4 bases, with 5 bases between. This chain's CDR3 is CATSDLGRTEAFF. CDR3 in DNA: TGTGCCACCAGTGATTTGGGCCGCACTGAAGCTTTCTTT.

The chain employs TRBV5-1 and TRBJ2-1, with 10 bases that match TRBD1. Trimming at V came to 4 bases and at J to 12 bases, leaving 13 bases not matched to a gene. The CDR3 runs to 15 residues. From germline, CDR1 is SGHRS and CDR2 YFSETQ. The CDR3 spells CASSPGGTGADGQFF. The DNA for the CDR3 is TGCGCCAGCAGCCCGGGTGGGACAGGGGCGGACGGGCAGTTCTTC.

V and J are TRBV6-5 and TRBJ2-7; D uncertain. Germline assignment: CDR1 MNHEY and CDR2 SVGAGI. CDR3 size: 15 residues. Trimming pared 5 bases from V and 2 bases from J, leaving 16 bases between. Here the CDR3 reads CASSKPQVSAYEQYF. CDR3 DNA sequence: TGTGCCAGCAGTAAGCCCCAGGTATCCGCCTACGAGCAGTACTTC.

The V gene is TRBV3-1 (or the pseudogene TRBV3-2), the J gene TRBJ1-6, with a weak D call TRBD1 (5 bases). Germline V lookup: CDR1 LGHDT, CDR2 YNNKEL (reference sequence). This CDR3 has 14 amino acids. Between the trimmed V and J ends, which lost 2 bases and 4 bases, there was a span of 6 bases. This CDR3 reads CASSQRQYNSPLHF. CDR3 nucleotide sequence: TGTGCCAGCAGCCAAAGACAGTATAATTCACCCCTCCACTTT.

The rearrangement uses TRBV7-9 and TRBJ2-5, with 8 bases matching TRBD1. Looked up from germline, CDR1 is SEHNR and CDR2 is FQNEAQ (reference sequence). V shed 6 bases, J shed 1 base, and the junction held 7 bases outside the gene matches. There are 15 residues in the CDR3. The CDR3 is CASSLRQGSQETQYF. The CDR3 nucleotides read TGTGCCAGCAGTTTGCGACAGGGGAGCCAAGAGACCCAGTACTTC. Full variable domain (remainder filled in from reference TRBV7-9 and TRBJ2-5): DTGVSQNPRHKITKRGQNVTFRCDPISEHNRLYWYRQTLGQGPEFLTYFQNEAQLEKSRLLSDRFSAERPKGSFSTLEIQRTEQGDSAMYLCASSLRQGSQETQYFGPGTRLLVL.

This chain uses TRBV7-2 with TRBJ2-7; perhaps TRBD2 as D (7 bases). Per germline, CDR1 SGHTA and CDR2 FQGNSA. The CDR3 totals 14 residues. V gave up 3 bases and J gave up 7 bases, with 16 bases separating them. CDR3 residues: CASSFSGGHEEQYF. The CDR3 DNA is TGTGCCAGCAGCTTCTCGGGGGGCCATGAAGAGCAGTACTTC.

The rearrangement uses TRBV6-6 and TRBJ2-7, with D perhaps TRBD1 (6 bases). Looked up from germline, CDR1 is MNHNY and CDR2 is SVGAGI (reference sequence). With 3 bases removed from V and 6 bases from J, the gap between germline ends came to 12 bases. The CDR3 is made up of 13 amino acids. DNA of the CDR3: TGTGCCAGCAGTTATACAGGGTTGGGCGAGCAGTACTTC. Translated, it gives CASSYTGLGEQYF.

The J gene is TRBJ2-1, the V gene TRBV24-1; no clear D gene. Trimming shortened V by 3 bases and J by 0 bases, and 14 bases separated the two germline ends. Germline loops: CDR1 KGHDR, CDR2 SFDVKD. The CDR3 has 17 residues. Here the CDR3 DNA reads TGTGCCACCAGTGATATAGGAGAAAACCACTCCTACAATGAGCAGTTCTTC. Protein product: CATSDIGENHSYNEQFF.

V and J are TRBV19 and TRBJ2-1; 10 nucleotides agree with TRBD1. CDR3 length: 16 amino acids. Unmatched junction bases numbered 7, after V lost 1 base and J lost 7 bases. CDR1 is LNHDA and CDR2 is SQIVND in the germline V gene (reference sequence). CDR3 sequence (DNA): TGTGCCAGTAGTATAGGGTTGGACAGGGGGAGAAATGAGCAGTTCTTC. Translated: CASSIGLDRGRNEQFF.

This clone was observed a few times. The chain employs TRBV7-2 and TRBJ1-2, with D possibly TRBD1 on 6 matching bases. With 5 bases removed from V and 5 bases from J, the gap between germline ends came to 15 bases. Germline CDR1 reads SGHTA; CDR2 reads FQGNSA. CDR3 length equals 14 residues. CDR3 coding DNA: TGTGCCAGCAGCCAGGAGAGGGGGAGTTATGGCTACACCTTC. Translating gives CASSQERGSYGYTF.

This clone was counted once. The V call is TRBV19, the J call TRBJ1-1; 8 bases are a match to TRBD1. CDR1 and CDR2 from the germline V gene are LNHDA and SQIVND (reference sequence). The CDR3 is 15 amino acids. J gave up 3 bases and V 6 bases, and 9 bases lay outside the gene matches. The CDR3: CASRPGQGSYTEAFF. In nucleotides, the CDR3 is TGTGCCAGTAGGCCCGGACAGGGTTCCTACACTGAAGCTTTCTTT.

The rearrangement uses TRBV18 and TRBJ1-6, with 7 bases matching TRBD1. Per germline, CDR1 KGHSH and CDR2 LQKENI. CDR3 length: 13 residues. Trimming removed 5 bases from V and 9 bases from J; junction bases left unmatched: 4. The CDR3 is CASSGQEGSPLHF. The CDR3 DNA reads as TGTGCCAGCTCAGGACAGGAGGGTTCACCCCTCCACTTT.

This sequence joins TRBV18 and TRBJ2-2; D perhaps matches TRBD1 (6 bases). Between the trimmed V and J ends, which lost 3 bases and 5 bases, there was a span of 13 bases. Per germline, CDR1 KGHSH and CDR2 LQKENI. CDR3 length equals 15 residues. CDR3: CASSPEQGRTGELFF. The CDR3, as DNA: TGTGCCAGCTCACCCGAACAGGGACGGACCGGGGAGCTGTTTTTT.